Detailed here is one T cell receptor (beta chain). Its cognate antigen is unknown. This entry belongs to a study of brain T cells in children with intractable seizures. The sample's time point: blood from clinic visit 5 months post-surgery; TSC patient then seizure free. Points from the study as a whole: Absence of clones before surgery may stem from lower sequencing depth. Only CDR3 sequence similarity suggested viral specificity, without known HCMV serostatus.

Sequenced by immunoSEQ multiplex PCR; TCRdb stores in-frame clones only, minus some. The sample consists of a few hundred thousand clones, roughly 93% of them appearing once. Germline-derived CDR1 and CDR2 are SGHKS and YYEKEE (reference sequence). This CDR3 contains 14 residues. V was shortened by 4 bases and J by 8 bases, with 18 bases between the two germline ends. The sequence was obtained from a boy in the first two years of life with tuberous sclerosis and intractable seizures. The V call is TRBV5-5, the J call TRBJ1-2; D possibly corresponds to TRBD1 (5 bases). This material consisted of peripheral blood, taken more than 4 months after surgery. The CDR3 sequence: CASSPGTATGGYTF. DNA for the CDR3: TGTGCCAGCAGCCCAGGGACGGCTACTGGGGGCTACACCTTC. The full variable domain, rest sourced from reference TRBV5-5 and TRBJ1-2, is DAGVTQSPTHLIKTRGQQVTLRCSPISGHKSVSWYQQVLGQGPQFIFQYYEKEERGRGNFPDRFSARQFPNYSSELNVNALLLGDSALYLCASSPGTATGGYTFGSGTRLTVV.